A selection of T cell receptor beta chains follows, all from one sample in a study of blood T cell repertoires in COVID-19. Using immunoSEQ multiplex PCR, the repertoire was profiled, and TCRdb retains in-frame clones only, with some absent. The table lists 350,000 or so clones, roughly 85% of them singletons. Sequencing used PBMCs or T cells enriched from blood (not recorded which). The receptors originated from a woman between 40 and 50 years old with acute COVID-19. Each CDR3 is given with its conserved first and last residue. A D gene is named only where the DNA matches it firmly. Not every row has a clone size; where given, it reads once, few, many or a size class.

NA	once	TRBV5-1	TRBJ2-3	TGCGCCAGCAGCTTGGGTCACAACACAGATACGCAGTATTTT	CASSLGHNTDTQYF
NA	NA	TRBV13	TRBJ1-5	TGTGCCAGCAGCAACAGACGGACAGCCTGGGGGAATCAGCCCCAACATTTT	CASSNRRTAWGNQPQHF
NA	NA	TRBV15	TRBJ2-2	TGTGCCACAAGTACGGGTGTTCCGAACACCGGGGAGCTGTTTTTT	CATSTGVPNTGELFF
TRBD1	NA	TRBV10-1	TRBJ1-1	TGCGCCAGCAGGGGTAAGAGACAGGGGGCGAACACTGAAGCTTTCTTT	CASRGKRQGANTEAFF
NA	NA	TRBV15	TRBJ1-5	TGTGCCACCAGCAGGGGGGGGAATCAGCCCCAGCATTTT	CATSRGGNQPQHF
NA	NA	TRBV5-5	TRBJ2-3	TGTGCCAGCAGCCCCAGCATGGGAGGAAGCACAGATACGCAGTATTTT	CASSPSMGGSTDTQYF
TRBD2	few	TRBV7-9	TRBJ2-1	TGTGCCAGCAGCTTAAAGCTAGCGGGGAATGAGCAGTTCTTC	CASSLKLAGNEQFF
TRBD1	NA	TRBV6-6	TRBJ2-5	TGTGCCACCAACCACAGGGGCCTCCAAGAGACCCAGTACTTC	CATNHRGLQETQYF
NA	NA	TRBV7-9	TRBJ1-5	TGTGCCAGCAGCTTAGGGACACACAATCAGCCCCAGCATTTT	CASSLGTHNQPQHF
NA	NA	TRBV28	TRBJ1-1	TGTGCCAGCAGTACCATGGGCCAGAACACTGAAGCTTTCTTT	CASSTMGQNTEAFF
NA	NA	TRBV11-3	TRBJ1-1	TGTGCCAGCAGCCCCGGGGGGAGGGAGATGAACACTGAAGCTTTCTTT	CASSPGGREMNTEAFF
NA	few	TRBV7-2	TRBJ1-5	TGTGCCAGCAGCCAGGATTGGGTGGGAGGCAATCAGCCCCAGCATTTT	CASSQDWVGGNQPQHF